These 2 T cell receptor beta chains were sequenced from one sample in a study of shared clonotypes between healthy human individuals. Data came from immunoSEQ multiplex PCR; TCRdb stores just in-frame clones and leaves some out. The table lists around 1,100,000 clones, 77% of them singletons, with approximately 0.95% in the top ten. The sequenced sample was memory CD4+ T cells from PBMCs. The subset was: CD45RA-negative fraction. These receptor sequences come from a young man in good health. Some clones in this sample may be carry-over from other donors' samples.

This clone has a single count. J is TRBJ2-7 and V is TRBV28; tentatively, D is TRBD2 (5 bases). The ends were cut back, 6 bases at V and 0 bases at J, with 18 bases in the middle. The CDR3 is 16 residues long. Germline lookup yields CDR1 MDHEN and CDR2 SYDVKM. In DNA form, the CDR3 reads TGTGCCAGCAGGTATCCAGGTTCGGGGAGCTCCTACGAGCAGTACTTC. This gives the protein CASRYPGSGSSYEQYF.

The V gene is TRBV6-1, the J gene TRBJ2-7; 7 bases map to TRBD1. Trimming at V came to 4 bases and at J to 0 bases, leaving 9 bases not matched to a gene. Germline V gene sequence: CDR1 MNHNS, CDR2 SASEGT. This CDR3 is 16 amino acids long. The CDR3, as DNA: TGTGCCAGCAGTGCGAGGACAGGTGGGATCTCCTACGAGCAGTACTTC. Residues: CASSARTGGISYEQYF.